The clone carrying this TCR beta chain has a single count. CDR3 length: 14 amino acids. The germline gives CDR1 LGHNA, CDR2 YSLEER. The ends were cut back, 4 bases at V and 5 bases at J, with 14 bases in the middle. The source of the sample is a study of T cell changes during pregnancy in multiple sclerosis. Here immunoSEQ multiplex PCR was the method, and the copy in TCRdb shows in-frame clones only, minus some. Of approximately 40,000 clones listed, about 93% are singletons. The receptor was derived from a female donor with multiple sclerosis, enrolled in a pregnancy study. The V call is TRBV4-3, the J call TRBJ1-2; the D is unclear. This material consisted of CD4+ T cells from peripheral blood mononuclear cells, taken before pregnancy. The DNA of the CDR3 is TGCGCCAGCAGCCCTACTTCATCCGCGTATGGCTACACCTTC. Translating gives CASSPTSSAYGYTF.